The following is a T cell receptor beta chain sequence with its context. This sample is part of a study of control samples from healthy donors and cancer patients. Only in-frame clones appear in the TCRdb table, and some are missing; sequencing was by immunoSEQ multiplex PCR. The table includes roughly 86,000 clones, approximately 90% detected once. V was cut by 3 bases and J by 1 base, with 11 bases left in between. Germline CDR1 and CDR2: SGHNT and YYREEE (reference sequence). The CDR3 consists of 16 residues. Sequenced: blood. The rearrangement links TRBV5-4 to TRBJ1-6; D is possibly TRBD1 (5 bases). The sequence came from a woman aged 18-29 years in good health. The CDR3 coding sequence is TGTGCCAGCAGCTCGGGGGGGGGTTCCTATAATTCACCCCTCCACTTT. It specifies CASSSGGGSYNSPLHF.